The 26 T cell receptor beta chains listed next were all sequenced from one sample in a study of response to subunit inactivated influenza vaccine. Via MiXCR, TCRdb re-called the RT-PCR reads, giving one row per CDR3 protein. The table records fewer than 800,000 distinct CDR3 sequences, less than 20% of them present only once. The sequencing here drew on PBMCs from blood, taken about 11 days after vaccination. All receptors derive from a man aged 45-65 years who received an inactivated influenza vaccine.

CDR3 DNA: TGTGCCAGCAGCTTGGCCCCAGAGGAGCAGTACTTC. It is translated as CASSLAPEEQYF. The chain uses TRBV5-6 and TRBJ2-7; D unresolved. Trimming removed 0 bases from V and 7 bases from J, with 8 bases in between. CDR1 and CDR2 (germline): SGHDT, YYEEEE. The CDR3 spans 12 residues.

This clonotype appeared a few times. The J gene is TRBJ2-5, the V gene TRBV28; D not resolved. CDR1 MDHEN and CDR2 SYDVKM come from the germline V gene. Trimming shortened V by 3 bases and J by 3 bases, and 11 bases separated the two germline ends. The CDR3 has 14 amino acids. Written as DNA, the CDR3 is TGTGCCAGCAGTTTTCGCGGCAGAGAAGAGACCCAGTACTTC. Translating gives CASSFRGREETQYF.

This clonotype has more than one count but fewer than ten. The chain is built from TRBV6-2 or TRBV6-3 and TRBJ2-7, with D perhaps matching TRBD1 or TRBD2 (5 bases each). Trimming shortened V by 6 bases and J by 6 bases, and 18 bases separated the two germline ends. This CDR3 spans 14 amino acids. Germline CDR1 and CDR2: MNHEY and SVGEGT. For the CDR3, the DNA is TGTGCCAGCAGGACTGGGGACCCCTGGAGCGAGCAGTACTTC. Its translation: CASRTGDPWSEQYF.

The chain combines TRBV6-2 or TRBV6-3 with TRBJ2-3, with 11 bases fitting TRBD2. V gave up 3 bases and J gave up 5 bases; unmatched junction bases: 7. This CDR3 contains 16 residues. CDR1 and CDR2 from the germline V gene are MNHEY and SVGEGT. The CDR3 loop reads CASSYSGGAGEDTQYF. The CDR3 nucleotides read TGTGCCAGCAGTTATAGCGGGGGGGCCGGGGAAGATACGCAGTATTTT.

The gene calls are TRBV20-1 and TRBJ2-1; D not certain. Germline V CDR1 and CDR2: DFQATT, SNEGSKA (reference sequence). The CDR3 has 8 residues. V was cut by 6 bases and J by 10 bases, with 4 bases left in between. CDR3 nucleotides: TGCAGTGCCGCGGAGCAGTTCTTC. Translation: CSAAEQFF.

A few counts support this clonotype. V is TRBV5-1 and J is TRBJ2-2; 7 positions agree with TRBD1. This CDR3 contains 16 residues. CDR1 is SGHRS and CDR2 is YFSETQ in the germline V gene. V lost 2 bases and J lost 0; bases outside the gene matches: 4. The CDR3 here is CASSLGGQTNTGELFF. For the CDR3, the DNA is TGCGCCAGCAGCTTAGGGGGACAGACGAACACCGGGGAGCTGTTTTTT.

A few counts support this clonotype. The chain carries TRBV15 and TRBJ1-2; D is unclear. CDR1 LNHNV and CDR2 YYDKDF come from the germline V gene (reference sequence). The CDR3 sequence is 13 residues long. The V end was cut by 1 base, the J end by 7 bases, with 10 bases between. Here the CDR3 reads CATSRGLIGGYTF. DNA for the CDR3: TGTGCCACCAGCAGAGGCCTTATTGGTGGCTACACCTTC.

This clonotype was seen more than once but under ten times. The J gene is TRBJ2-1, the V gene TRBV6-5; TRBD2 agrees at 9 bases. V was pared by 2 bases and J by 7 bases, with 9 bases of the junction left unmatched. Germline V gives CDR1 MNHEY, CDR2 SVGAGI. The CDR3 sequence is 16 residues long. The CDR3 spells CASSYQNSGGLNEQFF. In nucleotides, the CDR3 is TGTGCCAGCAGTTACCAGAATAGCGGGGGCTTGAATGAGCAGTTCTTC.

This clonotype was observed at least ten times. The chain uses TRBV28 and TRBJ1-5; D may be TRBD1 (5 bases). There are 13 residues in the CDR3. Looked up from germline, CDR1 is MDHEN and CDR2 is SYDVKM. V was cut by 7 bases and J by 2 bases, with 9 bases left in between. As DNA, the CDR3 is TGTGCCAGCACAGGGACGCGCAATCAGCCCCAGCATTTT. It specifies CASTGTRNQPQHF.

This clonotype has just a few counts. This chain uses TRBV7-2 with TRBJ2-5, with TRBD1 matching 8 bases. CDR3 size: 15 residues. Germline-derived CDR1 and CDR2 are SGHTA and FQGNSA. J was trimmed by 5 bases and V by 4 bases; bases with no gene match: 9. The CDR3 loop reads CASSSRQGLVETQYF. The CDR3 DNA sequence: TGTGCCAGCAGCTCGAGACAGGGGTTGGTGGAGACCCAGTACTTC.

This chain joins TRBV10-3 and TRBJ2-1; 8 nucleotides agree with TRBD2. The V gene end was trimmed by 7 bases and the J gene end by 7 bases; junction bases not matched to a gene: 9. From germline, CDR1 is ENHRY and CDR2 SYGVKD. The CDR3 length is 14 residues. The CDR3 protein is CAINRREVANEQFF. The CDR3, as DNA: TGTGCCATCAATAGGCGGGAGGTCGCTAATGAGCAGTTCTTC.

In this sample, this clonotype turned up many times. V gene TRBV11-2 combines with J gene TRBJ2-3, with 7 nucleotides matching TRBD1. Germline V CDR1 and CDR2: SGHAT, FQNNGV. The CDR3 spans 16 residues. Unmatched junction bases numbered 11, after V lost 3 bases and J lost 5 bases. This chain's CDR3 is CASSLGVRQGRDTQYF. In DNA, the CDR3 is TGTGCCAGCAGCTTGGGGGTCCGACAGGGAAGAGATACGCAGTATTTT.

CDR3 in amino acids: CASSQPSGQEYTGELFF. As DNA, the CDR3 is TGCGCCAGCAGCCAACCCTCGGGACAGGAGTACACCGGGGAGCTGTTTTTT. The chain combines TRBV4-1 with TRBJ2-2; 8 bases line up with TRBD1. The CDR3 has 17 residues. Germline CDR1 reads MGHRA; CDR2 reads YSYEKL. With V trimmed by 2 bases and J by 3 bases, 8 bases remained unmatched.

This chain connects TRBV4-3 to TRBJ2-5; D gene ambiguous. Germline CDR1 LGHNA, CDR2 YSLEER. The germline V and J ends were trimmed by 0 bases and 5 bases, with 10 bases remaining between them. The CDR3 has 14 residues. Here the CDR3 reads CASSQEDGPETQYF. CDR3 in DNA: TGCGCCAGCAGCCAAGAGGACGGTCCTGAGACCCAGTACTTC.

This clonotype has only a few counts. The rearrangement joins TRBV5-1 to TRBJ2-7; tentatively, D is TRBD1 (6 bases). The CDR3 has 16 residues. Germline V gene sequence: CDR1 SGHRS, CDR2 YFSETQ. Trimming took off 1 base at V and 5 bases at J, with 19 bases between the two ends. CDR3 coding DNA: TGCGCCAGCAGCTTGAGGGTCGCAGGGGCGGAAAACGAGCAGTACTTC. It codes for CASSLRVAGAENEQYF. Full variable domain (rest looked up from reference TRBV5-1 and TRBJ2-7): KAGVTQTPRYLIKTRGQQVTLSCSPISGHRSVSWYQQTPGQGLQFLFEYFSETQRNKGNFPGRFSGRQFSNSRSEMNVSTLELGDSALYLCASSLRVAGAENEQYFGPGTRLTVT.

The rearrangement uses TRBV4-3 and TRBJ2-2; 10 bases align to TRBD1. Germline V CDR1 and CDR2: LGHNA, YSLEER. The CDR3 loop spans 18 amino acids. V shed 3 bases and J 0 bases; nucleotides not matched to a gene: 7. The CDR3 here is CASSHSRTGGPNTGELFF. As DNA, the CDR3 is TGCGCCAGCAGCCACTCAAGGACAGGGGGTCCGAACACCGGGGAGCTGTTTTTT.

The rearrangement links TRBV27 to TRBJ1-3, with D uncertain. This CDR3 is built from 13 residues. V gave up 4 bases and J gave up 8 bases, with 12 bases separating them. Looked up from germline, CDR1 is MNHEY and CDR2 is SMNVEV (reference sequence). The CDR3 bases are TGTGCCAGCAGTTCGTGGGAGTCGGACACCATATATTTT. Protein: CASSSWESDTIYF.

This chain connects TRBV6-2 or TRBV6-3 to TRBJ2-6; D is possibly TRBD1 (5 bases). This CDR3 is 15 amino acids long. V lost 6 bases to trimming and J lost 0 bases, with 9 bases between them. Germline CDR1 reads MNHEY; CDR2 reads SVGEGT. Here the CDR3 reads CASRQDTSGANVLTF. As DNA, the CDR3 is TGTGCCAGCAGACAGGATACCTCTGGGGCCAACGTCCTGACTTTC.

This clonotype was seen more than once but under ten times. The gene calls are TRBV10-3 and TRBJ2-5; no clear D. The V gene's germline CDR1 is ENHRY and CDR2 SYGVKD. V was cut by 0 bases and J by 10 bases, with 12 bases left in between. CDR3 length: 13 residues. This chain's CDR3 is CAISESIISGQYF. The CDR3 DNA is TGTGCCATCAGTGAGTCAATCATATCAGGCCAGTACTTC.

This sequence joins TRBV11-2 and TRBJ2-2, with unresolved D. With 2 bases removed from V and 5 bases from J, the gap between germline ends came to 9 bases. The CDR3 loop spans 14 amino acids. Looked up from germline, CDR1 is SGHAT and CDR2 is FQNNGV. CDR3 amino acids: CASSLPHETGELFF. For the CDR3, the DNA is TGTGCCAGCAGCTTACCACACGAAACCGGGGAGCTGTTTTTT.

In this sample, this clonotype turned up a few times. This sequence joins TRBV12-3 or TRBV12-4 and TRBJ2-3; D gene unclear. The V gene lost 5 bases and the J gene lost 4 bases, with 16 bases spanning the gap. The CDR3 spans 15 residues. CDR3: CASSPHDYRPDTQYF. The CDR3 bases are TGTGCCAGCAGTCCCCACGATTACCGCCCAGATACGCAGTATTTT.

In its sample, this clonotype was seen a few times. The rearrangement links TRBV4-1 to TRBJ2-5, with TRBD2 matching over 12 bases. V shed 2 bases, J shed 2 bases, and the junction held 3 bases outside the gene matches. The CDR3 spans 16 residues. CDR1 and CDR2 (germline): MGHRA, YSYEKL. The DNA of the CDR3 is TGCGCCAGCAGCCAAACCGGGACTAGCGGGCAAGAGACCCAGTACTTC. Protein product: CASSQTGTSGQETQYF.

In DNA form, the CDR3 reads TGCGCCAGCAGCTTCCTAGGGACCGTCGGCGGGAACACTGAAGCTTTCTTT. Protein product: CASSFLGTVGGNTEAFF. This chain connects TRBV5-1 to TRBJ1-1; possibly TRBD1 for D (5 bases). From germline, CDR1 is SGHRS and CDR2 YFSETQ. The germline V and J ends were trimmed by 2 bases and 1 base, with 18 bases remaining between them. This CDR3 is 17 amino acids long.

This chain joins TRBV28 and TRBJ2-1, with 11 bases that match TRBD2. Germline CDR1 and CDR2: MDHEN and SYDVKM. The CDR3 has 17 residues. The trim removed 6 bases at V and 2 bases at J, leaving 9 bases unmatched. The CDR3, as DNA: TGTGCCAGCAGGACCTTAACTAGCGGGAGAGCCTACAATGAGCAGTTCTTC. It yields the protein CASRTLTSGRAYNEQFF.

The rearrangement uses TRBV12-3 or TRBV12-4 and TRBJ2-3; D gene uncertain. The V end lost 3 bases, the J end lost 4 bases, and 11 bases lay between the germline ends. The length of the CDR3 is 14 residues. This chain's CDR3 is CASSFGPGADTQYF. The CDR3 DNA reads TGTGCCAGCAGTTTCGGACCGGGTGCAGATACGCAGTATTTT.

This clonotype occurred a few times. J is TRBJ1-5 and V is TRBV4-1; maybe TRBD1 (6 bases). CDR1 and CDR2 from the germline V gene are MGHRA and YSYEKL. V dropped 4 bases and J dropped 0 bases, with 10 bases sitting between them. CDR3 size: 15 residues. The CDR3 DNA reads TGCGCCAGCAGCCCGACAGGAGGTAGCAATCAGCCCCAGCATTTT. It is translated as CASSPTGGSNQPQHF.